Listed below are T cell receptor beta chains from one sample, sequenced in a study of blood T cell repertoires in COVID-19. Sequencing was performed with immunoSEQ multiplex PCR; in TCRdb, only in-frame clones are kept and a portion is missing. This sample has over 250,000 clones, with approximately 89% found just once. Sequencing was performed on peripheral blood. The receptors were gathered from a woman aged 25 to 39 with COVID-19, enrolled during active disease. CDR3s include the opening cysteine and the closing phenylalanine or tryptophan. Fields, in order: CDR3 DNA, CDR3 protein, J gene, clone size, D gene, V gene. D genes are given only for firm matches. Some rows mark clone size as missing; the rest say once, few, many or name a class of expanded clone.

DNA: TGTGCCAGCAGCTTAGATACAGGGGGCGTAGAGACCCAGTACTTC; CDR3: CASSLDTGGVETQYF; J: TRBJ2-5; size: .; D: TRBD1; V: TRBV7-2
DNA: TGTGCCAGCAGTTTAACAGGGAGCCATCAGCCCCAGCATTTT; CDR3: CASSLTGSHQPQHF; J: TRBJ1-5; size: .; D: .; V: TRBV28
DNA: TGTGCGCTTGAGACAGGGGAAGCTAACTATGGCTACACCTTC; CDR3: CALETGEANYGYTF; J: TRBJ1-2; size: .; D: TRBD1; V: TRBV30
DNA: TGTGCCAGTAGTATATCGGGACTAGCGGGAGTATGGGCAGATACGCAGTATTTT; CDR3: CASSISGLAGVWADTQYF; J: TRBJ2-3; size: .; D: TRBD2; V: TRBV19
DNA: TGCAGCGTTGAAAAGGGGCAGGGGGCGAATGGCTACACCTTC; CDR3: CSVEKGQGANGYTF; J: TRBJ1-2; size: .; D: TRBD1; V: TRBV29-1
DNA: TGTGCCAGCGGGGATACAGGGTTAGGCCGCTATGGCTACACCTTC; CDR3: CASGDTGLGRYGYTF; J: TRBJ1-2; size: .; D: .; V: TRBV27
DNA: TGCGCCAGCAGCCAAGATTCAAGGGACAGGGCCGGGAATGAGCAGTTCTTC; CDR3: CASSQDSRDRAGNEQFF; J: TRBJ2-1; size: .; D: TRBD1; V: TRBV4-1
DNA: TGTGCCAGCAGTCTTTCCCTCCGTTCTAGCGGGGAGACCCAGTACTTC; CDR3: CASSLSLRSSGETQYF; J: TRBJ2-5; size: .; D: TRBD2; V: TRBV7-2
DNA: TGTGCCAGCAGTGAGGCCGGGAGGATAGGTTCACCCCTCCACTTT; CDR3: CASSEAGRIGSPLHF; J: TRBJ1-6; size: .; D: .; V: TRBV2
DNA: TGCGCCAGCAGCCCGGATCCCAACAGGTCCTACGAGCAGTACTTC; CDR3: CASSPDPNRSYEQYF; J: TRBJ2-7; size: .; D: .; V: TRBV5-1
DNA: TGTGCCAGCAGCTTTAACGTAGAATCAACCATCACCTTC; CDR3: CASSFNVESTITF; J: TRBJ1-2; size: once; D: .; V: TRBV7-9
DNA: TGTGCCAGCACATTCCCAGGACAGGGGTGGGCTTTCTTT; CDR3: CASTFPGQGWAFF; J: TRBJ1-1; size: once; D: TRBD1; V: TRBV28
DNA: TGTGCCAGCAGCTTAGATCGGAACACTGAAGCTTTCTTT; CDR3: CASSLDRNTEAFF; J: TRBJ1-1; size: .; D: .; V: TRBV7-9
DNA: TGTGCCAGCAGTGTGGGACAGGGCGGGAAAGCTTTCTTT; CDR3: CASSVGQGGKAFF; J: TRBJ1-1; size: .; D: TRBD1; V: TRBV2
DNA: TGTGCCAGCAGCGTAGATCACGGGGGGCTAGCGGGTCTAGTGGGCTACAATGAGCAGTTCTTC; CDR3: CASSVDHGGLAGLVGYNEQFF; J: TRBJ2-1; size: .; D: TRBD2; V: TRBV9
DNA: TGTGCCAGCAGCCTCCAGGGAGGGGCCAACGTCCTGACTTTC; CDR3: CASSLQGGANVLTF; J: TRBJ2-6; size: .; D: .; V: TRBV11-2
DNA: TGCGCCAGCAGCTTGAGGATGGCGAGCGGTGGAGAAGAGACCCAGTACTTC; CDR3: CASSLRMASGGEETQYF; J: TRBJ2-5; size: .; D: .; V: TRBV5-1
DNA: TGTGCCAGCAGTTTATTAAGCAATCAGCCCCAGCATTTT; CDR3: CASSLLSNQPQHF; J: TRBJ1-5; size: few; D: .; V: TRBV27
DNA: TGTGCCAGTAGTATTGGAGGGCCGGGTGATAATTCACCCCTCCACTTT; CDR3: CASSIGGPGDNSPLHF; J: TRBJ1-6; size: .; D: .; V: TRBV19
DNA: TGTTCCACCATAGCTAACTATGGCTACACCTTC; CDR3: CSTIANYGYTF; J: TRBJ1-2; size: .; D: .; V: TRBV28
DNA: TGCAGCGTTGACAGGGACTACACAGATACGCAGTATTTT; CDR3: CSVDRDYTDTQYF; J: TRBJ2-3; size: .; D: TRBD2; V: TRBV29-1
DNA: TGTGCCAGCAGCGTAGACGGGACAGTTAATTCACCCCTCCACTTT; CDR3: CASSVDGTVNSPLHF; J: TRBJ1-6; size: .; D: TRBD1; V: TRBV9
DNA: TGTGCCAGCAGTGAATCGGGAACTCGGGTTGTAAAACTGTTTTTT; CDR3: CASSESGTRVVKLFF; J: TRBJ1-4; size: .; D: .; V: TRBV6-1
DNA: TGCGCCAGCAGTGATATGAATGAGCAGTTCTTC; CDR3: CASSDMNEQFF; J: TRBJ2-1; size: once; D: .; V: TRBV10-1
DNA: TGCGCCAGCAGTGAGTCAGGGACTAGCGGCCACTACAATGAGCAGTTCTTC; CDR3: CASSESGTSGHYNEQFF; J: TRBJ2-1; size: .; D: TRBD2; V: TRBV10-1
DNA: TGTGCCATCAGTGATCAGGAAAGGGAGGAATCATCACCCCTCCACTTT; CDR3: CAISDQEREESSPLHF; J: TRBJ1-6; size: .; D: .; V: TRBV10-3
DNA: TGCGCCAGCAGCTTGGATCTTCTAAGCTCCTACGAGCAGTACTTC; CDR3: CASSLDLLSSYEQYF; J: TRBJ2-7; size: .; D: .; V: TRBV5-1
DNA: TGTGCCAGCAGCTTAGAGTTCAATCAGGGAAATGAAAAACTGTTTTTT; CDR3: CASSLEFNQGNEKLFF; J: TRBJ1-4; size: .; D: .; V: TRBV11-2
DNA: TGTGCCAGCACCTCGGGGGTTCGGGATGGCTACACCTTC; CDR3: CASTSGVRDGYTF; J: TRBJ1-2; size: few; D: .; V: TRBV12-3/TRBV12-4
DNA: TGTGCCAGCAGCCCCCGGACAGTTGGCTACGAGCAGTACTTC; CDR3: CASSPRTVGYEQYF; J: TRBJ2-7; size: once; D: .; V: TRBV3-1/TRBV3-2
DNA: TGTGCCAGCTCACCCCCCAGAGGCGGGGACTCCTACAATGAGCAGTTCTTC; CDR3: CASSPPRGGDSYNEQFF; J: TRBJ2-1; size: .; D: .; V: TRBV18
DNA: TGTGCCAGCAGCCAAGGAGAGGGATTAGGAAACACCATATATTTT; CDR3: CASSQGEGLGNTIYF; J: TRBJ1-3; size: .; D: .; V: TRBV3-1/TRBV3-2
DNA: TGTGCCATCAGTGCGAAGGAGGGGGCAAAGGGGACTGAAGCTTTCTTT; CDR3: CAISAKEGAKGTEAFF; J: TRBJ1-1; size: .; D: TRBD1; V: TRBV10-3
DNA: TGCAGCGTTAAGACAGAGACCTATGGCTACACCTTC; CDR3: CSVKTETYGYTF; J: TRBJ1-2; size: .; D: .; V: TRBV29-1
DNA: TGCGCCAGCAGCCCCGGGACAGTCGACAATCAGCCCCAGCATTTT; CDR3: CASSPGTVDNQPQHF; J: TRBJ1-5; size: .; D: TRBD1; V: TRBV5-1
DNA: TGTGCCAGCAGCTTAACGGGGACAGGGCTTTACGAGCAGTACTTC; CDR3: CASSLTGTGLYEQYF; J: TRBJ2-7; size: .; D: TRBD1; V: TRBV7-9
DNA: TGTGCCAGTAGTTACAGAGACCCGAACACTGAAGCTTTCTTT; CDR3: CASSYRDPNTEAFF; J: TRBJ1-1; size: .; D: .; V: TRBV19
DNA: TGTGCCAGCAGCCTGCAAACTAACACTGAAGCTTTCTTT; CDR3: CASSLQTNTEAFF; J: TRBJ1-1; size: once; D: .; V: TRBV3-1/TRBV3-2
DNA: TGTGCCAGCAGTAACTTCGGGACAGGGGTCGGGGAGCTGTTTTTT; CDR3: CASSNFGTGVGELFF; J: TRBJ2-2; size: .; D: TRBD1; V: TRBV6-6
DNA: TGTGCCAGCAGCTTAGAACAGGGGGCGCGGGGCTACACCTTC; CDR3: CASSLEQGARGYTF; J: TRBJ1-2; size: .; D: TRBD1; V: TRBV7-9
DNA: TGTGCCAGCTCACGAGGACAGGACAACTATGGCTACACCTTC; CDR3: CASSRGQDNYGYTF; J: TRBJ1-2; size: .; D: TRBD1; V: TRBV18
DNA: TGTGCCAGCAGCGAGAGGACAGGATACGAAAAACTGTTTTTT; CDR3: CASSERTGYEKLFF; J: TRBJ1-4; size: once; D: TRBD1; V: TRBV9
DNA: TGTGCCAGCCACACCCCTCTTGATGGAAACACCATATATTTT; CDR3: CASHTPLDGNTIYF; J: TRBJ1-3; size: .; D: .; V: TRBV28
DNA: TGTGCCAGCTCGGCGGGACAGGGAGGAAACACCATATATTTT; CDR3: CASSAGQGGNTIYF; J: TRBJ1-3; size: few; D: TRBD1; V: TRBV18
DNA: TGTGCCAGCACCTCCGACAGGGGCCTGAGCTCCTACGAGCAGTACTTC; CDR3: CASTSDRGLSSYEQYF; J: TRBJ2-7; size: .; D: .; V: TRBV21-1
DNA: TGTGCCAGCAGCTTCCACGGCTACGAGCAGTACTTC; CDR3: CASSFHGYEQYF; J: TRBJ2-7; size: .; D: .; V: TRBV5-4
DNA: TGTGCCAGCACCTTAACCCCCGGGACAGGACGGGACTTC; CDR3: CASTLTPGTGRDF; J: TRBJ2-7; size: .; D: TRBD1; V: TRBV5-5
DNA: TGTGCCAGCTCACCAACACACACTGAAGCTTTCTTT; CDR3: CASSPTHTEAFF; J: TRBJ1-1; size: .; D: .; V: TRBV18
DNA: TGTGCCAGCAGTGACCCGGTAAATAATCAGCCCCAGCATTTT; CDR3: CASSDPVNNQPQHF; J: TRBJ1-5; size: .; D: .; V: TRBV6-1
DNA: TGTGCCAGCAGTTCGGCTACAGGGGTCACCTCCTACGAGCAGTACTTC; CDR3: CASSSATGVTSYEQYF; J: TRBJ2-7; size: .; D: TRBD1; V: TRBV6-2/TRBV6-3
DNA: TGTGCCAGCAGCCGCGACAGTTATAGCAATCAGCCCCAGCATTTT; CDR3: CASSRDSYSNQPQHF; J: TRBJ1-5; size: .; D: .; V: TRBV6-6
DNA: TGTGCCAGCAGTTCCCCAGGGGGAAAACTGTTTTTT; CDR3: CASSSPGGKLFF; J: TRBJ1-4; size: .; D: TRBD1; V: TRBV6-5
DNA: TGCGCCAGCAGCACTGGACAGGCACCACAAACCTACTTC; CDR3: CASSTGQAPQTYF; J: TRBJ2-7; size: .; D: TRBD1; V: TRBV5-1
DNA: TGTGCCAGCTCACCAGTAGCGGGACGTTACGAGCAGTACTTC; CDR3: CASSPVAGRYEQYF; J: TRBJ2-7; size: .; D: TRBD2; V: TRBV18
DNA: TGTGCCAGCAGCCTGACAGGGATGAACACTGAAGCTTTCTTT; CDR3: CASSLTGMNTEAFF; J: TRBJ1-1; size: .; D: TRBD1; V: TRBV27
DNA: TGTGCCAGCAGCCCTGGGCGGGTGGTGGGGGCGAGGGAGCAGTACTTC; CDR3: CASSPGRVVGAREQYF; J: TRBJ2-7; size: .; D: .; V: TRBV7-9
DNA: TGCGCCAGCAGCTTGGGGGACAGGGCCGCGGGGGAGCAGTACTTC; CDR3: CASSLGDRAAGEQYF; J: TRBJ2-7; size: .; D: TRBD1; V: TRBV5-1
DNA: TGCGCCAGCAGCCAGTGGGCCCCGAACACTGAAGCTTTCTTT; CDR3: CASSQWAPNTEAFF; J: TRBJ1-1; size: .; D: .; V: TRBV4-1
DNA: TGCGCCAGCAGCTTGGGGGCCCTGTCTGACTATAATTCACCCCTCCACTTT; CDR3: CASSLGALSDYNSPLHF; J: TRBJ1-6; size: .; D: .; V: TRBV5-1